This T cell receptor beta chain was documented in a study of blood T cell repertoires in COVID-19. Across the study: PBMCs, B-cell-depleted T cells, or T cells were the source of the cDNA or gDNA that made up the material.

TCRdb's table, derived via immunoSEQ multiplex PCR, lists solely in-frame clones and lacks some. The sample has about 410,000 clones; roughly nine tenths are singletons. This TCR was sampled from a woman aged 25 to 39 who had recovered from COVID-19. Sequencing was performed on PBMCs or T cells enriched from blood (not recorded which).

The CDR3, as DNA: TGTGCCAGCAGTTGGGGACAGAACTATGGCTACACCTTC. Residues: CASSWGQNYGYTF. The chain joins TRBV28 to TRBJ1-2, with 7 bases lining up with TRBD1. Germline lookup yields CDR1 MDHEN and CDR2 SYDVKM. The CDR3 loop spans 13 amino acids. Trimming removed 4 bases from V and 2 bases from J; junction bases left unmatched: 1.